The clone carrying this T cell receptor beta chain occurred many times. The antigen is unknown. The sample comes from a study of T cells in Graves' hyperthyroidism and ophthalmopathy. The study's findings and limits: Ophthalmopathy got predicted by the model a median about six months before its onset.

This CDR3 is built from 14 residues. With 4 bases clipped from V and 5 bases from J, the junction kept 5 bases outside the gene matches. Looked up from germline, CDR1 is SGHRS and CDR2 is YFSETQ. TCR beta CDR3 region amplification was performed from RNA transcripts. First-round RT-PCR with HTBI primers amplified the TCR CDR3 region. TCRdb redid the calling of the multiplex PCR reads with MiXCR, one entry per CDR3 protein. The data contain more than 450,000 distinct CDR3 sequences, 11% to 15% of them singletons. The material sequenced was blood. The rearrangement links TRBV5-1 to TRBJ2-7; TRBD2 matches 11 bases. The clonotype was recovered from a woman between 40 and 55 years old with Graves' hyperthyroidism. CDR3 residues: CASSVVAGGDEQYF. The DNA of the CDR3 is TGCGCCAGCAGCGTGGTAGCGGGAGGGGACGAGCAGTACTTC.